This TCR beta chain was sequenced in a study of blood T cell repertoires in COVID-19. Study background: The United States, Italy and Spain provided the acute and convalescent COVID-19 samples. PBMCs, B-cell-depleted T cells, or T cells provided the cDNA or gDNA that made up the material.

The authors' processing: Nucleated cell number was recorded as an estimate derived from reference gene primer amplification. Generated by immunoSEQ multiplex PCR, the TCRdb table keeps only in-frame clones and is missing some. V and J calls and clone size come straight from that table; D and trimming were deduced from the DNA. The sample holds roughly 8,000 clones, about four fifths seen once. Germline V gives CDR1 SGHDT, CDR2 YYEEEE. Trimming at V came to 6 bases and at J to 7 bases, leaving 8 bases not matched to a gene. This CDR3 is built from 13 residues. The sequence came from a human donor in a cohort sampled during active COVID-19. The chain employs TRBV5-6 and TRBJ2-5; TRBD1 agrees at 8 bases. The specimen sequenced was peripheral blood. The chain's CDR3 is CASTTTGVVTQYF. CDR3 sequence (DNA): TGTGCCAGCACCACGACAGGGGTGGTGACCCAGTACTTC.